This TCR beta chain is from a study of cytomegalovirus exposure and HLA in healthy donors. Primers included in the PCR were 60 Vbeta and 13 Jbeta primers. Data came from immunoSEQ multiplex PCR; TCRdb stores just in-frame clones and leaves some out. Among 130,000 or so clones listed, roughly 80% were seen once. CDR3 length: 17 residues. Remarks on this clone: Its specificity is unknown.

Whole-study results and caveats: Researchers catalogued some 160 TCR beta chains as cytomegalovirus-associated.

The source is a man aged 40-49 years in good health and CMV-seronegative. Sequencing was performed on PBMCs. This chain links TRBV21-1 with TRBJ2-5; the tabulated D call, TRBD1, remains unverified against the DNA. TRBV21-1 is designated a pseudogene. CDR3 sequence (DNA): TGTGCCAGCAGCGCTCTTCCTTACACGCTGCTTCAAGAGACCCAGTACTTC. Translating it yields CASSALPYTLLQETQYF.